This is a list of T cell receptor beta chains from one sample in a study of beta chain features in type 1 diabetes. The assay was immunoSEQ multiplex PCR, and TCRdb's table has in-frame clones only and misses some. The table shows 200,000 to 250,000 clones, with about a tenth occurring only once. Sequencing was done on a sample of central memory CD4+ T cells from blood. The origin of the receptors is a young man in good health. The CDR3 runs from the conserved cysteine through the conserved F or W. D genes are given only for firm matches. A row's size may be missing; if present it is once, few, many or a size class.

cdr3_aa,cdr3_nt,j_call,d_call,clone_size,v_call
CASSQAELNEKLFF,TGTGCCAGCTCACAGGCCGAACTGAATGAAAAACTGTTTTTT,TRBJ1-4,-,-,TRBV18
CASSQVARSNQPQHF,TGTGCCAGCAGCCAAGTCGCCAGGAGCAATCAGCCCCAGCATTTT,TRBJ1-5,-,-,TRBV4-2
CASSLNPISPWETQYF,TGTGCCAGCAGCTTAAACCCCATATCCCCTTGGGAGACCCAGTACTTC,TRBJ2-5,-,-,TRBV7-2
CASSLVASGDNEQFF,TGCGCCAGCAGCTTGGTGGCTAGCGGAGACAATGAGCAGTTCTTC,TRBJ2-1,TRBD2,-,TRBV5-1
CASSPTGWAKNIQYF,TGTGCCAGCAGCCCGACAGGGTGGGCCAAAAACATTCAGTACTTC,TRBJ2-4,TRBD1,few,TRBV6-1
CASSPTTSTDTQYF,TGCGCCAGCAGCCCTACTACCAGCACAGATACGCAGTATTTT,TRBJ2-3,-,few,TRBV5-1
CASSAQTGGLIEAFF,TGTGCCAGCAGCGCCCAAACAGGGGGCCTTATTGAAGCTTTCTTT,TRBJ1-1,TRBD1,-,TRBV9
CSVEGLHNNEQFF,TGCAGCGTTGAGGGACTGCATAACAATGAGCAGTTCTTC,TRBJ2-1,-,few,TRBV29-1
CSVEDPWGQAYNEQFF,TGCAGCGTTGAAGATCCCTGGGGACAGGCATACAATGAGCAGTTCTTC,TRBJ2-1,TRBD1,-,TRBV29-1
CASSQGVYNEQFF,TGTGCCAGCAGCCAGGGGGTCTACAATGAGCAGTTCTTC,TRBJ2-1,TRBD1,-,TRBV7-3
CASSQDRGPEQYF,TGCGCCAGCAGCCAAGACCGGGGACCGGAGCAGTACTTC,TRBJ2-7,-,-,TRBV4-1
CASSFLAGGSTDTQYF,TGTGCCAGCAGCTTCCTAGCGGGAGGGAGCACAGATACGCAGTATTTT,TRBJ2-3,TRBD2,few,TRBV5-4
CASRPGPYNEQFF,TGTGCCAGTAGGCCGGGACCGTACAATGAGCAGTTCTTC,TRBJ2-1,-,few,TRBV19
CASSYSSGSNQPQHF,TGTGCCAGCAGTTACTCGAGCGGGAGCAATCAGCCCCAGCATTTT,TRBJ1-5,-,-,TRBV6-5
CATGDRGVSGANVLTF,TGTGCCACTGGGGACAGGGGAGTCTCTGGGGCCAACGTCCTGACTTTC,TRBJ2-6,TRBD1,few,TRBV19
CATSSALGQPQHF,TGTGCCACATCCTCGGCCCTAGGTCAGCCCCAGCATTTT,TRBJ1-5,-,many,TRBV27
CASSPYTTGHTGELFF,TGTGCCAGCTCACCATATACGACAGGGCACACCGGGGAGCTGTTTTTT,TRBJ2-2,TRBD1,few,TRBV18
CASSHFGTGQTYGYTF,TGCGCCAGCAGCCATTTTGGGACAGGGCAAACCTATGGCTACACCTTC,TRBJ1-2,TRBD1,-,TRBV4-1
CASSLTGGFAKNIQYF,TGTGCCAGCAGCTTGACAGGGGGCTTTGCCAAAAACATTCAGTACTTC,TRBJ2-4,TRBD1,-,TRBV7-9
CASTHRGSGELFF,TGTGCCAGCACCCACAGGGGAAGCGGGGAGCTGTTTTTT,TRBJ2-2,TRBD1,-,TRBV6-5
CASSQVDGTTDYGYTF,TGTGCCAGCAGCCAAGTTGACGGCACTACAGACTATGGCTACACCTTC,TRBJ1-2,-,few,TRBV7-2
CASSAQGGYGNTIYF,TGTGCCAGCAGTGCCCAGGGAGGATATGGAAACACCATATATTTT,TRBJ1-3,-,few,TRBV2
CASSLGLRSNEKLFF,TGTGCCAGCAGTTTGGGCCTTCGGAGTAATGAAAAACTGTTTTTT,TRBJ1-4,-,many,TRBV27
CARARSGAFTDTQYF,TGTGCCAGGGCCCGGTCGGGGGCATTCACAGATACGCAGTATTTT,TRBJ2-3,-,few,TRBV30
CATSRDWAGVWETQYF,TGTGCCACCAGCAGAGATTGGGCAGGGGTGTGGGAGACCCAGTACTTC,TRBJ2-5,-,few,TRBV15
CASRPGLAVYNEQFF,TGTGCCAGCAGACCGGGACTAGCAGTCTACAATGAGCAGTTCTTC,TRBJ2-1,TRBD2,few,TRBV6-5
CASSLAGTDTQYF,TGCGCCAGCAGCTTGGCTGGGACAGATACGCAGTATTTT,TRBJ2-3,-,-,TRBV5-1
CASSQDRLAALQPQHF,TGTGCCAGCAGCCAAGATCGGTTGGCTGCGCTTCAGCCCCAGCATTTT,TRBJ1-5,-,-,TRBV14
CATSRGTAGYNEKLFF,TGTGCCACCAGCAGAGGTACGGCAGGCTATAATGAAAAACTGTTTTTT,TRBJ1-4,-,-,TRBV15
CATSRDRAQETQYF,TGTGCCACCAGCAGAGACAGGGCCCAAGAGACCCAGTACTTC,TRBJ2-5,-,few,TRBV15
CASSLPPGDEYF,TGCGCCAGCAGCTTACCCCCCGGGGACGAGTACTTC,TRBJ2-7,-,many,TRBV5-1
CASSWTRTEAFF,TGTGCCAGCAGCTGGACACGGACTGAAGCTTTCTTT,TRBJ1-1,-,many,TRBV5-6
CASSISRRYRNEQFF,TGTGCCAGTAGTATCTCTCGGAGATATCGCAATGAGCAGTTCTTC,TRBJ2-1,-,few,TRBV19
CAWSVRTGTGNVNQPQHF,TGTGCCTGGAGTGTACGAACAGGGACAGGGAATGTCAATCAGCCCCAGCATTTT,TRBJ1-5,TRBD1,-,TRBV30
CASSSTGSSIQYF,TGTGCCAGCAGCTCGACAGGGTCGAGCATTCAGTACTTC,TRBJ2-4,TRBD1,-,TRBV7-3
CASSYRSSYEQYF,TGTGCCAGCAGTTATAGGTCCTCCTACGAGCAGTACTTC,TRBJ2-7,-,many,TRBV6-6
CASSLGGRGTQYF,TGCGCCAGCAGCCTGGGGGGACGTGGTACGCAGTATTTT,TRBJ2-3,-,-,TRBV4-1
CASRTSGIETQYF,TGTGCCAGCAGGACTAGCGGGATCGAGACCCAGTACTTC,TRBJ2-5,TRBD2,few,TRBV6-1
CASSLQLAGKYEQYF,TGCGCCAGCAGCTTGCAACTAGCGGGAAAGTACGAGCAGTACTTC,TRBJ2-7,TRBD2,few,TRBV5-1
CASSERREYRQYF,TGTGCCAGCAGTGAGAGACGGGAATATCGGCAGTACTTC,TRBJ2-7,-,-,TRBV2
CASSQEVPGQFYNEQFF,TGTGCCAGCAGCCAGGAAGTCCCGGGGCAGTTTTACAATGAGCAGTTCTTC,TRBJ2-1,-,-,TRBV5-6
CASGLSTDTQYF,TGCGCCAGCGGATTAAGCACAGATACGCAGTATTTT,TRBJ2-3,-,few,TRBV5-1
CATSRDQNTRGYGYTF,TGTGCCACCAGCAGAGATCAGAACACTAGGGGCTATGGCTACACCTTC,TRBJ1-2,-,many,TRBV15
CAWSPADFEQYF,TGTGCCTGGAGTCCGGCCGACTTCGAGCAGTACTTC,TRBJ2-7,-,-,TRBV30
CASRSGTDTQYF,TGTGCCAGCAGGTCGGGGACAGATACGCAGTATTTT,TRBJ2-3,-,few,TRBV6-1
CASSMGGLAVADTQYF,TGTGCCAGTAGTATGGGAGGACTAGCGGTCGCAGATACGCAGTATTTT,TRBJ2-3,TRBD2,few,TRBV19
CASSPGGQGHFNEKLFF,TGTGCCAGCAGCCCGGGCGGCCAAGGGCACTTTAATGAAAAACTGTTTTTT,TRBJ1-4,-,few,TRBV5-4
CASSLGGLARVIQYF,TGTGCCAGCAGCTTAGGGGGACTAGCAAGGGTCATTCAGTACTTC,TRBJ2-4,TRBD2,-,TRBV7-2
CAGHRQGATHLEAFF,TGTGCCGGCCACCGACAGGGGGCTACCCACCTTGAAGCTTTCTTT,TRBJ1-1,TRBD1,-,TRBV13